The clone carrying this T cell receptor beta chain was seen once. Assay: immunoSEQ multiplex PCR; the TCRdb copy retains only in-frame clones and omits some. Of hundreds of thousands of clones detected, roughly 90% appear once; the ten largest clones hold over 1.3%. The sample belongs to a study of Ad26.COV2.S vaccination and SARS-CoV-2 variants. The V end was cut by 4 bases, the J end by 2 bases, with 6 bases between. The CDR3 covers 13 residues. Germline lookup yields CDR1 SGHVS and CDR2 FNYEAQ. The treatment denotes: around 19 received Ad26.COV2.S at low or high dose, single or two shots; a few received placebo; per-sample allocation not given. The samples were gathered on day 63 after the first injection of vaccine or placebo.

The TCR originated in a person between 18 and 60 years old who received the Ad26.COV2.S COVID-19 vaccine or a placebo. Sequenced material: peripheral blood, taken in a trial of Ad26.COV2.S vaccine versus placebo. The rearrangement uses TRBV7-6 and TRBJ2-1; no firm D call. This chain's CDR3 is CASSSPAYNEQFF. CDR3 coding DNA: TGTGCCAGCAGCTCCCCCGCCTACAATGAGCAGTTCTTC.